This entry describes one TCR beta chain. The sample comes from a study of technical replicates of blood from several donors. CDR3 length: 12 residues. Germline V gives CDR1 MGHDK, CDR2 SYGVNS. J gave up 7 bases and V 1 base, and 0 bases lay outside the gene matches. Sequencing used immunoSEQ multiplex PCR; TCRdb keeps in-frame clones, though not all of them. Of 45,000 to 60,000 clones in the sample, around 96% were seen once. The TCR comes from a human donor in good health. Source material: T cells isolated from PBMCs. The gene calls are TRBV25-1 and TRBJ2-7; 8 bases agree with TRBD1. This CDR3 is CASSEWTGEQYF. In DNA, the CDR3 is TGTGCCAGCAGTGAATGGACAGGGGAGCAGTACTTC.